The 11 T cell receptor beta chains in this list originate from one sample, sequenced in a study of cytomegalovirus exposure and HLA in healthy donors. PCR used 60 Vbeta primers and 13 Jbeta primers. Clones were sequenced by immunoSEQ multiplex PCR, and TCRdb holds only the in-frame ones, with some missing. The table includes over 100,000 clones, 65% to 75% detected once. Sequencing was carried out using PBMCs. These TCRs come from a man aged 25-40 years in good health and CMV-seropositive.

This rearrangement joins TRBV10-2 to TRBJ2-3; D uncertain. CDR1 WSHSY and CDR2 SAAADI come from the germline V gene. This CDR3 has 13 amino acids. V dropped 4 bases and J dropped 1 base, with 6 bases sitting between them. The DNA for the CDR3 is TGCGCCAGCAGTGCGGCGGGCACAGATACGCAGTATTTT. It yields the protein CASSAAGTDTQYF.

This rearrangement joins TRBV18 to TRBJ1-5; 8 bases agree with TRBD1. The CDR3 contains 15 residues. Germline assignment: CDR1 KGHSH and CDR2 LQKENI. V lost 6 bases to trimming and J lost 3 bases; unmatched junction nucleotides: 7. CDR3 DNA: TGTGCCAGCTCCTTTGACAGGGGCGCCAATCAGCCCCAGCATTTT. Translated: CASSFDRGANQPQHF. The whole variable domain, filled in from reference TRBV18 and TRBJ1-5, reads NAGVMQNPRHLVRRRGQEARLRCSPMKGHSHVYWYRQLPEEGLKFMVYLQKENIIDESGMPKERFSAEFPKEGPSILRIQQVVRGDSAAYFCASSFDRGANQPQHFGDGTRLSIL.

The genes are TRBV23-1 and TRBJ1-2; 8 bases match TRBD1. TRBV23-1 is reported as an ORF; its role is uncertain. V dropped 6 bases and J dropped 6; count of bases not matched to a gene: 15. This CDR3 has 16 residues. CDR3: CASRKRDPTGENGYTF. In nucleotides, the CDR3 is TGCGCCAGCAGAAAACGGGACCCGACAGGGGAGAATGGCTACACCTTC.

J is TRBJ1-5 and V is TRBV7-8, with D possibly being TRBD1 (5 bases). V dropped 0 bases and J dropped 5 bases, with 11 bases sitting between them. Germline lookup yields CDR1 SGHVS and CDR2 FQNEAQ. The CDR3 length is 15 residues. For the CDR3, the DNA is TGTGCCAGCAGCTTAGCTATCGGAGGGGATCAGCCCCAGCATTTT. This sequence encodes CASSLAIGGDQPQHF.

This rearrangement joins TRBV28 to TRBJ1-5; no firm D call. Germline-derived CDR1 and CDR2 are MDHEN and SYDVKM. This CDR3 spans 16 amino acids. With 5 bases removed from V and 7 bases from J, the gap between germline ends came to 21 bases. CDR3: CASSSRTPPTGQPQHF. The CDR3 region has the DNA TGTGCCAGCAGTAGCCGGACTCCCCCCACGGGCCAGCCCCAGCATTTT.

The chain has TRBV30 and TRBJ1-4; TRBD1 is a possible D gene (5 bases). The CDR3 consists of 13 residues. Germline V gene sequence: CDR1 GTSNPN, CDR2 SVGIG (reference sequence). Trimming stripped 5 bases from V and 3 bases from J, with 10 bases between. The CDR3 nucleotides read TGTGCCTGGGACCCAGGGCCTAATGAAAAACTGTTTTTT. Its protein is CAWDPGPNEKLFF.

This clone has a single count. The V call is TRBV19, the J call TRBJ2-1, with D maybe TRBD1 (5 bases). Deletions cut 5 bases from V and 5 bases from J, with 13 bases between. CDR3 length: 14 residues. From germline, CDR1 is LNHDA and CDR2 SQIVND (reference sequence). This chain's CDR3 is CASSGALSNNEQFF. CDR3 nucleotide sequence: TGTGCCAGTAGTGGGGCCCTGTCCAACAATGAGCAGTTCTTC.

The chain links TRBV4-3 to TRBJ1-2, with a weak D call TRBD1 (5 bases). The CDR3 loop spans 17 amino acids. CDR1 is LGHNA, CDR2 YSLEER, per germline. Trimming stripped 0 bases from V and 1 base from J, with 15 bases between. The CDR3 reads CASSQDVRVRVNYGYTF. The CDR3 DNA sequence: TGCGCCAGCAGCCAAGATGTCAGGGTTCGCGTTAACTATGGCTACACCTTC.

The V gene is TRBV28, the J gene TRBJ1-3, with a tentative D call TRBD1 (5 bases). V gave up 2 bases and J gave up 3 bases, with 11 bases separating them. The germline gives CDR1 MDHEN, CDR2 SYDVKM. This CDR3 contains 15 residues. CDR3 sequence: CASSLGGGGGNTIYF. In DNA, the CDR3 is TGTGCCAGCAGTTTAGGGGGGGGAGGTGGAAACACCATATATTTT.

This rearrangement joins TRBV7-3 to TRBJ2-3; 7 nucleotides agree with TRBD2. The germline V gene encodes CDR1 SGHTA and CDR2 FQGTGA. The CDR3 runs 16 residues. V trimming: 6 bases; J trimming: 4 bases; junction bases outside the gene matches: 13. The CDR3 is CASRGGSAGIADTQYF. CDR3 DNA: TGTGCCAGCAGAGGAGGGTCAGCGGGGATCGCAGATACGCAGTATTTT.

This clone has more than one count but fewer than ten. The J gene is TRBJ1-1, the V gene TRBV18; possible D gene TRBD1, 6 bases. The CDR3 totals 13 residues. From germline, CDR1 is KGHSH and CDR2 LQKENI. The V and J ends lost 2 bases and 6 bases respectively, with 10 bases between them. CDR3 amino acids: CASSPIKGAEAFF. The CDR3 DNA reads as TGTGCCAGCTCACCAATCAAGGGGGCTGAAGCTTTCTTT.